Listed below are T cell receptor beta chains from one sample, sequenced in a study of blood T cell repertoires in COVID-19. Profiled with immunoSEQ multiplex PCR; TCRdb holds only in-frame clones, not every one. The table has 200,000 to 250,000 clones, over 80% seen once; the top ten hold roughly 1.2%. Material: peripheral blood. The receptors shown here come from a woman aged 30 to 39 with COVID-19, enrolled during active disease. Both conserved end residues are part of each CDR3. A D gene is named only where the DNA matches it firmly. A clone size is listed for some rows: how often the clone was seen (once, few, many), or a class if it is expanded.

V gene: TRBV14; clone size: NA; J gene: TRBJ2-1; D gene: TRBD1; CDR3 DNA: TGTGCCAGCAGCCAAGAGGGCCCCTTTTGGGACAGGGCTAACAATGAGCAGTTCTTC; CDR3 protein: CASSQEGPFWDRANNEQFF
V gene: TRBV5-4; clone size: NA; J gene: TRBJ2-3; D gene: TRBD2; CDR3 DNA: TGTGCCAGCAGCTCCGGGACTAGCGGCGACACAGATACGCAGTATTTT; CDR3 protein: CASSSGTSGDTDTQYF
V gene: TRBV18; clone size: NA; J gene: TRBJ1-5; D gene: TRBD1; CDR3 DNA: TGTGCCAGCTCACAACAGGACAGGGCCAGGAATCAGCCCCAGCATTTT; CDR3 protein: CASSQQDRARNQPQHF
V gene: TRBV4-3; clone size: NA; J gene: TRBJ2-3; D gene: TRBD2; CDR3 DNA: TGCGCCAGCAGCCGTATAGCGGGGGGGGGCACAGATACGCAGTATTTT; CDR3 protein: CASSRIAGGGTDTQYF
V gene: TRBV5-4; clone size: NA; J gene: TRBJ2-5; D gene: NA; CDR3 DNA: TGTGCCAGCAGCTTTCGGGGAGAGACCCAGTACTTC; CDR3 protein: CASSFRGETQYF
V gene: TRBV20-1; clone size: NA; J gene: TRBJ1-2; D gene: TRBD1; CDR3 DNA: TGCAGTGCTAGTGCGAGACAGGGAGGCGGCTACACCTTC; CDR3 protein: CSASARQGGGYTF
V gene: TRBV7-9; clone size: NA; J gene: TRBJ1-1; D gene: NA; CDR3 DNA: TGTGCCGTCTCACGGGGGGTTTCAGGTGAAGCTTTCTTT; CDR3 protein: CAVSRGVSGEAFF
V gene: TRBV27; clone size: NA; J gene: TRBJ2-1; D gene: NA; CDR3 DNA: TGTGCCAGCAGTTTAAAAAGAACAGGTGAGCAGTTCTTC; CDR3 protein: CASSLKRTGEQFF
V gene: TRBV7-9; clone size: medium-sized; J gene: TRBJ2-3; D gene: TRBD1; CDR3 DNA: TGTGCCAGCAGCATTCAGACAGGGTACACAGATACGCAGTATTTT; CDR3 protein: CASSIQTGYTDTQYF
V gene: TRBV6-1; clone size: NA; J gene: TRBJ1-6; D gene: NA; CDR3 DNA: TGTGCCAGCAGTGAAAGAGAGGGTCAACCCCTCCACTTT; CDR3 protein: CASSEREGQPLHF
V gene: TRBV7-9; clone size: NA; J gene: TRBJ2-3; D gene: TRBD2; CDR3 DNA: TGTGCCAGCAGCTTACGGGATAGCGGGAGTGGAGATACGCAGTATTTT; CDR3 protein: CASSLRDSGSGDTQYF
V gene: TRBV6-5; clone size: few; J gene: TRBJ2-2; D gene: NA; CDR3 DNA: TGTGCCAGCAAAGGGGCCGGGGAGCTGTTTTTT; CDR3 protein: CASKGAGELFF
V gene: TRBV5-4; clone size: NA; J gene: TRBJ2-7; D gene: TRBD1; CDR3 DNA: TGTGCCAGCAGCTTGATGGGACAGGGGGTTGAGCAGTACTTC; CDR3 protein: CASSLMGQGVEQYF
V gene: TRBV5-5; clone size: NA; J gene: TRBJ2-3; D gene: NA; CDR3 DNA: TGTGCCAGCAGCTTGTCAGGGGGGAGCACAGATACGCAGTATTTT; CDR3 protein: CASSLSGGSTDTQYF
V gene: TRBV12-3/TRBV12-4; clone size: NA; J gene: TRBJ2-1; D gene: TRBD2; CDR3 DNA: TGTGCCAGCAGGGGATTAGCGGGCGGTGAGCAGTTCTTC; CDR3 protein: CASRGLAGGEQFF
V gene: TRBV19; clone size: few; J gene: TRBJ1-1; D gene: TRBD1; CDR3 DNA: TGTGCCAGTAGTACGACAGGGGGTAAGACTGAAGCTTTCTTT; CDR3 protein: CASSTTGGKTEAFF
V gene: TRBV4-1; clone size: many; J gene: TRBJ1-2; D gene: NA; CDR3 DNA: TGCGCCAGCAGCCAAGGGGTGGGGCTGGGGTATGGCTACACCTTC; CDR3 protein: CASSQGVGLGYGYTF
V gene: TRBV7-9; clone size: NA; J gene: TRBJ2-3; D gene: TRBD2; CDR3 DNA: TGTGCCAGCAGACCGACTAGCGGGTCGGGCTGGGTAGAAGATACGCAGTATTTT; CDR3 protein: CASRPTSGSGWVEDTQYF
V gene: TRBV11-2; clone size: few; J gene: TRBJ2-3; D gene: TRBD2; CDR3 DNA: TGTGCCAGCAGCTTAGGGGGAGCGGGAGCCACAGATACGCAGTATTTT; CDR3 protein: CASSLGGAGATDTQYF
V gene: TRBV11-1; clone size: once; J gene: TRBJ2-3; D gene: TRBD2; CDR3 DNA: TGTGCCAGCAGCTTATACGAGCGGGAGGATACGCAGTATTTT; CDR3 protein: CASSLYEREDTQYF
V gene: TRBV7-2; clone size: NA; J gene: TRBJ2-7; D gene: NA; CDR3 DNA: TGTGCCAGCAGCGACCTTTGGAGGGGCGATGGCTTGTCCTACGAGCAGTACTTC; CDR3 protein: CASSDLWRGDGLSYEQYF
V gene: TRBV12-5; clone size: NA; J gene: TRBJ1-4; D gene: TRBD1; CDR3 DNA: TGTGCTAGTGGTTTGGACCAGACAGGGGGGGGAACTAATGAAAAACTGTTTTTT; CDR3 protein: CASGLDQTGGGTNEKLFF
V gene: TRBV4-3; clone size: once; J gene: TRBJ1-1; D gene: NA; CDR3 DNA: TGCGCCAGCAGCCCCGGAACGGGGGACCACACTGAAGCTTTCTTT; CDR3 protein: CASSPGTGDHTEAFF
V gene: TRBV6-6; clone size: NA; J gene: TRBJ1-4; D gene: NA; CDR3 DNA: TGTGCCAGCAGTTACCAGAATGAAAAACTGTTTTTT; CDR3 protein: CASSYQNEKLFF
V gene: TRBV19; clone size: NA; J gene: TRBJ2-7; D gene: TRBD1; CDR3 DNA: TGTGCCAGTAGTATATGGGACAGCACCTACGAGCAGTACTTC; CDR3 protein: CASSIWDSTYEQYF
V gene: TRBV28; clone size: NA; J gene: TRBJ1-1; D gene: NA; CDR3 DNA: TGTGCCAGCAGTTTGACAGTCTACACTGAAGCTTTCTTT; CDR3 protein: CASSLTVYTEAFF
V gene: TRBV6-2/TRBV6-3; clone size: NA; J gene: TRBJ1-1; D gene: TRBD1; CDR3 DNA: TGTGCCAGCAGTTACCTAGGACAGGGGAATGAAGCTTTCTTT; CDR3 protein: CASSYLGQGNEAFF
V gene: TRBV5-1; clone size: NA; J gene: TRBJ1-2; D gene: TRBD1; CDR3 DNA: TGCGCCAGCAGCTCAGGGACAGGGGCAGGGGGCTATGGCTACACCTTC; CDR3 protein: CASSSGTGAGGYGYTF
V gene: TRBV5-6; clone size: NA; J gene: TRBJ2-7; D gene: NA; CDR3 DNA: TGTGCCAGCAGCTACGACAGCTCCTACGAGCAGTACTTC; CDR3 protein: CASSYDSSYEQYF
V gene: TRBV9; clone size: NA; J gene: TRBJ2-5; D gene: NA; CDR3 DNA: TGTGCCAGCAGCGTCCAAACAGGGTTCCGGGAGACCCAGTACTTC; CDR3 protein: CASSVQTGFRETQYF
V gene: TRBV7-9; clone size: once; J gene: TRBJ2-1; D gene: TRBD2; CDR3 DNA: TGTGCCAGCAGCTCCACCAGGACTAGCGGGCTTTGGAATGAGCAGTTCTTC; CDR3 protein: CASSSTRTSGLWNEQFF
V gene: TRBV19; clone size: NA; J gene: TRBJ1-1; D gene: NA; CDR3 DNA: TGTGCCAGTAGTATAGAAAGGCGGGAGACTGAAGCTTTCTTT; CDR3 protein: CASSIERRETEAFF
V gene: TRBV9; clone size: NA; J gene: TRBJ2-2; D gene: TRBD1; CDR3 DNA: TGTGCCAGCAGCGTAGGAGGGACAGGGAACACCGGGGAGCTGTTTTTT; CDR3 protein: CASSVGGTGNTGELFF
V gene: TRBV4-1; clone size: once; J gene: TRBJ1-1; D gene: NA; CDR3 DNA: TGCGCCAGCAACCAGGGTCGGAGGAACACTGAAGCTTTCTTT; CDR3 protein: CASNQGRRNTEAFF
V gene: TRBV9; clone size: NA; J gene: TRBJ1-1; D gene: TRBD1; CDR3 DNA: TGTGCCAGCAGCGTAGCGGGAGACAGGGGTTCCGAAGCTTTCTTT; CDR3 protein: CASSVAGDRGSEAFF
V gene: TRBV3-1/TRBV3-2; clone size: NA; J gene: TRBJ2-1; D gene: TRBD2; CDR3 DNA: TGTGCCAGCAGCCGGAAAGCACCGGGACTAGAAATGTACAATGAGCAGTTCTTC; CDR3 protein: CASSRKAPGLEMYNEQFF
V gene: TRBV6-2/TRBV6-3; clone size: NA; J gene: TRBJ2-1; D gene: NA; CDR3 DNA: TGTGCCAGCACCCCGCGAGATGGGGCTTACAATGAGCAGTTCTTC; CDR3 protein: CASTPRDGAYNEQFF
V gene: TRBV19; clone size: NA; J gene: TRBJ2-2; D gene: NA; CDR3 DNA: TGTGCCAGTAGTTCCTCAGGGGCCGGGGAGCTGTTTTTT; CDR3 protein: CASSSSGAGELFF
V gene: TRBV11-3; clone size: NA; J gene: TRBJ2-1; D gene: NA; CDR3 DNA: TGTGCCAGCAGCTTATATCAGAGGAGCGGGCCCGGGGAGCAGTTCTTC; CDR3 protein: CASSLYQRSGPGEQFF
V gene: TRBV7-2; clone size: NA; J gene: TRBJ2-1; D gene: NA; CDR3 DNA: TGTGCCAGCAGCTTAAATCCGAGCTCCTACAATGAGCAGTTCTTC; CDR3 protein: CASSLNPSSYNEQFF